A selection of T cell receptor beta chains follows, all from one sample in a study of blood T cell repertoires in COVID-19. This table comes from immunoSEQ multiplex PCR, and its TCRdb copy is limited to in-frame clones, with some not included. The sample includes approximately 140,000 clones, roughly 80% seen only once; the top ten take around 2.1%. The sequencing sample was made of peripheral blood. Receptors were obtained from a man aged 70-80 years with acute or convalescent COVID-19. CDR3s include the opening cysteine and the closing phenylalanine or tryptophan.

TRBV12-3/TRBV12-4	TRBJ2-3	CASSLTFTDTQYF
TRBV19	TRBJ2-6	CASSRSSGANVLTF
TRBV27	TRBJ2-2	CASGIGTSGNTGELFF
TRBV7-2	TRBJ1-2	CASSLVGQRDYGYTF
TRBV10-2	TRBJ1-5	CASSESVKAGNQPQHF
TRBV28	TRBJ2-1	CASSLLAGGGVGEQFF
TRBV5-1	TRBJ2-3	CASSLDGGGEDTQYF
TRBV7-9	TRBJ2-3	CASSPTSGLRDTQYF
TRBV5-6	TRBJ1-5	CASSAGAFQPQHF
TRBV7-9	TRBJ1-1	CASNPPGGVNTEAFF
TRBV18	TRBJ1-5	CASSLGQANQPQHF
TRBV9	TRBJ1-1	CASSVAPQGIWTEAFF
TRBV20-1	TRBJ2-7	CSASVAGPLEEQYF
TRBV11-1	TRBJ2-3	CASSLAPPTGAPSTDTQYF
TRBV14	TRBJ2-7	CASSQAPTGWSYEQYF
TRBV7-8	TRBJ2-2	CASSLLNPPGQGNTGELFF
TRBV7-9	TRBJ1-4	CASSPNRDSLFF
TRBV6-1	TRBJ1-1	CASSEGQYTEAFF
TRBV6-6	TRBJ1-5	CASSSNRGYSNQPQHF
TRBV15	TRBJ2-5	CATSRDSYPRSQYF
TRBV28	TRBJ2-3	CASYTQGIAVADTQYF
TRBV9	TRBJ1-2	CASSVEGQGEFYGYTF
TRBV9	TRBJ2-1	CASSVVSRSEQFF
TRBV7-9	TRBJ1-1	CASSLIGDRPPGAEAFF
TRBV6-6	TRBJ2-3	CASRPHLDPSTDTQYF
TRBV5-5	TRBJ2-1	CASSHISARGEEQFF
TRBV11-3	TRBJ2-5	CASSLGSTKQETQYF
TRBV18	TRBJ1-1	CASTGTGGLEAFF
TRBV28	TRBJ2-7	CASSFKGDSYEQYF
TRBV7-2	TRBJ2-7	CASSPIAPSGGSSYEQYF
TRBV9	TRBJ1-6	CASSGRQYNSPLHF
TRBV7-3	TRBJ2-2	CASSFGLNTGELFF
TRBV6-1	TRBJ1-2	CASSEGGVFTPDGYTF
TRBV28	TRBJ1-5	CASSGAGGSNSNQPQHF
TRBV28	TRBJ1-6	CASSILQGLVNSPLHF
TRBV2	TRBJ2-6	CASRFGTGAYSGANVLTF
TRBV7-8	TRBJ2-1	CASSRTSGIGEQFF
TRBV27	TRBJ2-5	CASSREGRETQYF
TRBV28	TRBJ1-1	CASVDGGLQGPNTEAFF
TRBV18	TRBJ1-1	CASSPRVGGLTEAFF
TRBV5-1	TRBJ1-2	CASSGGQGRYGYTF
TRBV7-8	TRBJ1-2	CASSFGNRDYGYTF
TRBV10-3	TRBJ2-7	CAISESIEATSYEQYF
TRBV5-1	TRBJ2-5	CASSLGLNSGSGETQYF
TRBV7-2	TRBJ2-3	CASSPPTSGGARDTQYF
TRBV29-1	TRBJ1-2	CSVRGRANYGYTF
TRBV9	TRBJ2-1	CASSLNDRGYDEQFF
TRBV18	TRBJ2-7	CASSPPLGQGIQYF
TRBV3-1/TRBV3-2	TRBJ1-6	CASSLPGQGAVNSPLHF
TRBV7-6	TRBJ1-5	CASSLSAGRPQHF